A selection of T cell receptor beta chains follows, all from one sample in a study of human T cells and chemical hapten exposure. TCRdb re-analysed the 5' RACE reads in MiXCR, keeping a single row per CDR3 protein. The sample holds approximately 80,000 distinct CDR3 sequences, about 15% seen once. These receptors were obtained from a female donor in good health. Each CDR3 is given with its conserved first and last residue. The D gene is left open where the match is weak. Clone size is shown for a subset of rows, as once, few, many or a class of expanded clone.

j_call d_call clone_size v_call cdr3_aa cdr3_nt
TRBJ1-5 TRBD1 few TRBV7-6 CASSLGDRASNQPQHF TGTGCCAGCAGCTTAGGGGACAGGGCCAGCAATCAGCCCCAGCATTTT
TRBJ1-1 NA NA TRBV18 CASSPNSNPSGPEAFF TGTGCCAGCTCACCTAATTCAAACCCGTCGGGCCCTGAAGCTTTCTTT
TRBJ2-5 TRBD2 NA TRBV28 CASSFAGLAEETQYF TGTGCCAGCAGTTTTGCAGGACTAGCGGAAGAGACCCAGTACTTC
TRBJ2-2 TRBD2 few TRBV7-2 CASSLKGLAGFANTGELFF TGTGCCAGCAGCTTAAAAGGGCTAGCGGGGTTCGCGAACACCGGGGAGCTGTTTTTT
TRBJ2-3 TRBD2 NA TRBV29-1 CSVDPPSGSRDTQYF TGCAGCGTTGACCCCCCTAGCGGGAGTCGGGATACGCAGTATTTT
TRBJ2-5 NA few TRBV12-3/TRBV12-4 CASSLADTTQETQYF TGTGCCAGCAGTTTAGCGGACACTACCCAAGAGACCCAGTACTTC
TRBJ2-2 TRBD2 NA TRBV19 CASSITGLPNTGELFF TGTGCCAGTAGTATAACGGGACTACCGAACACCGGGGAGCTGTTTTTT
TRBJ2-3 NA NA TRBV5-6 CASSFWGDTDTQYF TGTGCCAGCAGCTTTTGGGGGGACACAGATACGCAGTATTTT
TRBJ1-1 NA NA TRBV5-5 CASSLEQGVMVEAFF TGTGCCAGCAGCTTGGAACAGGGCGTTATGGTTGAAGCTTTCTTT
TRBJ1-1 NA NA TRBV12-5 CASGTHGNTEAFF TGTGCTAGTGGTACACACGGTAACACTGAAGCTTTCTTT
TRBJ2-3 NA few TRBV12-3/TRBV12-4 CASTFYGTTQYF TGTGCCAGCACTTTTTACGGGACAACGCAGTATTTT
TRBJ2-1 TRBD2 NA TRBV25-1 CASSPTFGRGARNEQFF TGTGCCAGCAGTCCCACCTTCGGGCGGGGGGCGCGCAATGAGCAGTTCTTC
TRBJ1-1 TRBD1 many TRBV12-3/TRBV12-4 CASSLSDRAAFF TGTGCCAGCAGTTTGTCGGACAGGGCCGCTTTCTTT
TRBJ2-1 TRBD2 NA TRBV20-1 CSARPLAGGLNEQFF TGCAGTGCTAGACCACTAGCGGGGGGTCTCAATGAGCAGTTCTTC
TRBJ2-3 TRBD2 NA TRBV5-1 CASVAGGRASTDTQYF TGCGCCAGCGTTGCGGGGGGCCGGGCGAGCACAGATACGCAGTATTTT
TRBJ1-2 NA few TRBV7-9 CASSLSPAQTYGYTF TGTGCCAGCAGCTTATCCCCCGCACAGACCTATGGCTACACCTTC
TRBJ2-5 NA NA TRBV5-5 CASSLGLVVRQETQYF TGTGCCAGCAGCTTAGGTCTGGTGGTTCGCCAAGAGACCCAGTACTTC
TRBJ2-3 NA few TRBV4-3 CASSQDQSADTQYF TGCGCCAGCAGCCAAGATCAGTCGGCAGATACGCAGTATTTT
TRBJ2-3 TRBD2 NA TRBV7-2 CASSLGSGGAGDTQYF TGTGCCAGCAGCCTAGGGAGCGGGGGGGCGGGAGATACGCAGTATTTT
TRBJ2-1 NA many TRBV3-1 CASSHQGRSDEQFF TGTGCCAGCAGCCACCAGGGTCGTTCGGATGAGCAGTTCTTC
TRBJ2-3 TRBD1 few TRBV29-1 CSVLHRGADTQYF TGCAGCGTTCTACACAGGGGAGCAGATACGCAGTATTTT
TRBJ2-2 NA NA TRBV20-1 CSAGNSLGAGELFF TGCAGTGCTGGAAACAGCCTCGGGGCCGGGGAGCTGTTTTTT
TRBJ2-3 TRBD2 NA TRBV4-1 CASSQEASGGTDTQYF TGCGCCAGCAGCCAAGAGGCTAGCGGGGGCACAGATACGCAGTATTTT
TRBJ2-3 TRBD2 NA TRBV5-1 CASSFRPGLAGADTQYF TGCGCCAGCAGCTTCCGGCCGGGACTAGCGGGAGCAGATACGCAGTATTTT
TRBJ1-4 NA NA TRBV6-1 CASSYGRPGANEKLFF TGTGCCAGCAGTTATGGACGACCAGGGGCTAATGAAAAACTGTTTTTT
TRBJ2-6 NA many TRBV3-1 CASSHGSSGANVLTF TGTGCCAGCAGCCACGGGTCCTCTGGGGCCAACGTCCTGACTTTC